A selection of T cell receptor beta chains follows, all from one sample in a study of blood T cell repertoires in COVID-19. The protocol was immunoSEQ multiplex PCR, while the TCRdb copy is restricted to in-frame clones and leaves out a portion. The data contain some 120,000 clones, more than 75% of them singletons. Sequencing was carried out using peripheral blood. All receptors come from a woman between 45 and 60 years old who had recovered from COVID-19. Each CDR3 is given with its conserved first and last residue. Each record gives: clone size, V gene, D gene, J gene, CDR3 DNA, CDR3 protein. A D gene is named only where the DNA matches it firmly. Size is stated for part of the rows, as once, few or many counts, or as a class when the clone is expanded.

clone_size: -
v_call: TRBV6-5
d_call: TRBD1
j_call: TRBJ1-2
cdr3_nt: TGTGCCAGCAGTTACAGTACTACAGGGGGCTATTATGGCTACACCTTC
cdr3_aa: CASSYSTTGGYYGYTF

clone_size: -
v_call: TRBV7-9
d_call: TRBD1
j_call: TRBJ2-7
cdr3_nt: TGTGCCAGCAGCAGACGGGGACAGGTCTTCAACGAGCAGTACTTC
cdr3_aa: CASSRRGQVFNEQYF

clone_size: -
v_call: TRBV2
d_call: TRBD2
j_call: TRBJ2-3
cdr3_nt: TGTGCCAGCTACCAGCGGGGGATCTGGGATACGCAGTATTTT
cdr3_aa: CASYQRGIWDTQYF

clone_size: -
v_call: TRBV2
d_call: -
j_call: TRBJ2-2
cdr3_nt: TGTGCCAGCAGTATCTCCGGGGAGCTGTTTTTT
cdr3_aa: CASSISGELFF

clone_size: -
v_call: TRBV6-5
d_call: -
j_call: TRBJ2-6
cdr3_nt: TGTGCCAGCAGCCTAGTGAGGGCTGGGGCCAACGTCCTGACTTTC
cdr3_aa: CASSLVRAGANVLTF

clone_size: few
v_call: TRBV3-1/TRBV3-2
d_call: -
j_call: TRBJ1-2
cdr3_nt: TGTGCCAGCAGCCCGGGTGGTGGCTACACCTTC
cdr3_aa: CASSPGGGYTF

clone_size: once
v_call: TRBV14
d_call: -
j_call: TRBJ2-3
cdr3_nt: TGTGCCAGCAGCAAGACGGGTGGCCACCTTAGCACAGATACGCAGTATTTT
cdr3_aa: CASSKTGGHLSTDTQYF

clone_size: -
v_call: TRBV11-3
d_call: -
j_call: TRBJ1-1
cdr3_nt: TGTGCCAGCAGCCCCGACCGGGCCGCGGAACAGGCTCAATTT
cdr3_aa: CASSPDRAAEQAQF

clone_size: -
v_call: TRBV2
d_call: TRBD1
j_call: TRBJ1-4
cdr3_nt: TGTGCCAGCAGGAGACAGGGTATCAATGAAAAACTGTTTTTT
cdr3_aa: CASRRQGINEKLFF

clone_size: -
v_call: TRBV7-9
d_call: -
j_call: TRBJ2-4
cdr3_nt: TGTGCCAGCAGCTTAGACGGGTTGCCCTCGAGCATTCAGTACTTC
cdr3_aa: CASSLDGLPSSIQYF

clone_size: -
v_call: TRBV3-1/TRBV3-2
d_call: -
j_call: TRBJ1-3
cdr3_nt: TGTGCCAGCAGCCGAGGACTCCGAGAAAACACCATATATTTT
cdr3_aa: CASSRGLRENTIYF

clone_size: -
v_call: TRBV18
d_call: -
j_call: TRBJ2-6
cdr3_nt: TGTGCCAGCTCACCTATCAAAGCCTCTGGGGCCAACGTCCTGACTTTC
cdr3_aa: CASSPIKASGANVLTF

clone_size: -
v_call: TRBV5-1
d_call: -
j_call: TRBJ2-7
cdr3_nt: TGCGCCAGCAGCTTGAGTCGGTCAGGGTACGAGCAGTACTTC
cdr3_aa: CASSLSRSGYEQYF

clone_size: -
v_call: TRBV3-1/TRBV3-2
d_call: TRBD1
j_call: TRBJ1-3
cdr3_nt: TGTGCCAGCAGCCGTTCCGGGACAGGGACCTCTGGAAACACCATATATTTT
cdr3_aa: CASSRSGTGTSGNTIYF

clone_size: -
v_call: TRBV5-1
d_call: TRBD1
j_call: TRBJ1-6
cdr3_nt: TGCGCCAGCAGCCAACACCCGGGGACAGGGCAGGATTCACCCCTCCACTTT
cdr3_aa: CASSQHPGTGQDSPLHF

clone_size: -
v_call: TRBV7-9
d_call: -
j_call: TRBJ2-3
cdr3_nt: TGTGCCAGCAGCTTAGGGACACCCCTATTCCTTTTTAGCACAGATACGCAGTATTTT
cdr3_aa: CASSLGTPLFLFSTDTQYF

clone_size: -
v_call: TRBV11-3
d_call: -
j_call: TRBJ1-1
cdr3_nt: TGTGCCAGCAGCTTCGGTCAAAACACTGAAGCTTTCTTT
cdr3_aa: CASSFGQNTEAFF

clone_size: -
v_call: TRBV7-2
d_call: TRBD2
j_call: TRBJ2-1
cdr3_nt: TGTGCCAGCAGCTTAGGACTAGCGGCCTACAATGAGCAGTTCTTC
cdr3_aa: CASSLGLAAYNEQFF

clone_size: -
v_call: TRBV6-1
d_call: -
j_call: TRBJ2-2
cdr3_nt: TGTGCCAGCAGTGAATTGGGGGCGATGAGCGGGGAGCTGTTTTTT
cdr3_aa: CASSELGAMSGELFF

clone_size: -
v_call: TRBV4-2
d_call: TRBD2
j_call: TRBJ2-7
cdr3_nt: TGTGCCAGCAGCCGCAGCGGGGGTGGGGCCTACGAGCAGTACTTC
cdr3_aa: CASSRSGGGAYEQYF

clone_size: -
v_call: TRBV6-5
d_call: -
j_call: TRBJ1-4
cdr3_nt: TGTGCCAGCAGTTACTCGTCACGTCTAAATGAAAAACTGTTTTTT
cdr3_aa: CASSYSSRLNEKLFF

clone_size: -
v_call: TRBV12-5
d_call: TRBD2
j_call: TRBJ2-1
cdr3_nt: TGTGCTAGTGGACCATCTAGCGGGGGGATCGATGAGCAGTTCTTC
cdr3_aa: CASGPSSGGIDEQFF

clone_size: few
v_call: TRBV7-3
d_call: -
j_call: TRBJ2-2
cdr3_nt: TGTGCCAGCAGCTCGGGACTCTTAAGTGGGGGCGGGGAGCTGTTTTTT
cdr3_aa: CASSSGLLSGGGELFF

clone_size: -
v_call: TRBV6-5
d_call: -
j_call: TRBJ1-1
cdr3_nt: TGTGCCAGCAATTCGGGATGGGGGGACACTGAAGCTTTCTTT
cdr3_aa: CASNSGWGDTEAFF

clone_size: few
v_call: TRBV24-1
d_call: TRBD1
j_call: TRBJ2-7
cdr3_nt: TGTGCCACCAGTGAACCGGACAGGGCCTACGAGCAGTACTTC
cdr3_aa: CATSEPDRAYEQYF

clone_size: once
v_call: TRBV6-2/TRBV6-3
d_call: -
j_call: TRBJ1-6
cdr3_nt: TGTGCCAGCAGCCTGGACACCCGCTCCTATAATTCACCCCTCCACTTT
cdr3_aa: CASSLDTRSYNSPLHF

clone_size: few
v_call: TRBV11-2
d_call: -
j_call: TRBJ1-3
cdr3_nt: TGTGCCACAGGGTCTATATGGTTGGGAAACACCATATATTTT
cdr3_aa: CATGSIWLGNTIYF

clone_size: -
v_call: TRBV7-9
d_call: -
j_call: TRBJ1-1
cdr3_nt: TGTGCCAGCAGCCTACCGACAGTAAACACTGAAGCTTTCTTT
cdr3_aa: CASSLPTVNTEAFF

clone_size: -
v_call: TRBV11-3
d_call: -
j_call: TRBJ2-1
cdr3_nt: TGTGCCAGCAGCTCCGACAGTCAGGCACGATATGAGCAGTTCTTC
cdr3_aa: CASSSDSQARYEQFF

clone_size: -
v_call: TRBV23-1
d_call: TRBD1
j_call: TRBJ1-1
cdr3_nt: TGCGCCAGCAGTCAATCGGCCGTTATCCCCGGGACAGGTCTTACTGAAGCTTTCTTT
cdr3_aa: CASSQSAVIPGTGLTEAFF

clone_size: -
v_call: TRBV5-1
d_call: -
j_call: TRBJ2-7
cdr3_nt: TGCGCCAGCAGCTTGGAACGGAGCCATATCTACGAGCAGTACTTC
cdr3_aa: CASSLERSHIYEQYF

clone_size: -
v_call: TRBV7-9
d_call: TRBD1
j_call: TRBJ2-7
cdr3_nt: TGTGCCAGCAGCTCCTACAAAACAGGGGGCCACGAGCAGTACTTC
cdr3_aa: CASSSYKTGGHEQYF

clone_size: -
v_call: TRBV6-5
d_call: -
j_call: TRBJ1-5
cdr3_nt: TGTGCCAGCAGGTACACCCAGAATCAGCCCCAGCATTTT
cdr3_aa: CASRYTQNQPQHF

clone_size: -
v_call: TRBV12-3/TRBV12-4
d_call: TRBD1
j_call: TRBJ1-1
cdr3_nt: TGTGCCAGCAGTTGGACAGGGAAGACTGAAGCTTTCTTT
cdr3_aa: CASSWTGKTEAFF

clone_size: -
v_call: TRBV11-2
d_call: TRBD1
j_call: TRBJ1-2
cdr3_nt: TGTGCCAGCAGCTTAGGAATTACAGGGGACCTCTATGGCTACACCTTC
cdr3_aa: CASSLGITGDLYGYTF

clone_size: -
v_call: TRBV15
d_call: TRBD2
j_call: TRBJ2-7
cdr3_nt: TGTGCCACCAGCAGAGATCAGGGACTATCTTACGAGCAGTACTTC
cdr3_aa: CATSRDQGLSYEQYF

clone_size: -
v_call: TRBV2
d_call: TRBD2
j_call: TRBJ2-3
cdr3_nt: TGTGCCAGCAGTGAAGGAGGACTAGCGGGTGCCACAAAGAAGACGCAGTATTTT
cdr3_aa: CASSEGGLAGATKKTQYF

clone_size: -
v_call: TRBV19
d_call: TRBD1
j_call: TRBJ2-7
cdr3_nt: TGTGCCAGTAGTATACCTTCCGGGACAGGGCCTCAGGACGAGCAGTACTTC
cdr3_aa: CASSIPSGTGPQDEQYF

clone_size: -
v_call: TRBV2
d_call: -
j_call: TRBJ2-7
cdr3_nt: TGTGCCAGCAGTGAGGGGGGTATTGGGGAGCAGTACTTC
cdr3_aa: CASSEGGIGEQYF

clone_size: -
v_call: TRBV27
d_call: TRBD1
j_call: TRBJ2-7
cdr3_nt: TGTGCCAGCAGTAAAGCCCGGGACAGTATCTCCTACGAGCAGTACTTC
cdr3_aa: CASSKARDSISYEQYF

clone_size: few
v_call: TRBV7-9
d_call: -
j_call: TRBJ2-1
cdr3_nt: TGTGCCAGCAGCTTAGCGCAGTGGTGGAAAGCGGATGAGTACAATGAGCAGTTCTTC
cdr3_aa: CASSLAQWWKADEYNEQFF

clone_size: -
v_call: TRBV6-6
d_call: -
j_call: TRBJ1-5
cdr3_nt: TGTGCCAGCAGTTACAATCCGTATAGCAATCAGCCCCAGCATTTT
cdr3_aa: CASSYNPYSNQPQHF

clone_size: -
v_call: TRBV19
d_call: -
j_call: TRBJ1-2
cdr3_nt: TGTGCCAGTAGTATAGACAGCGGGTATGGCTACACCTTC
cdr3_aa: CASSIDSGYGYTF

clone_size: -
v_call: TRBV6-2/TRBV6-3
d_call: TRBD1
j_call: TRBJ2-3
cdr3_nt: TGTGCCAGCAGCGACACCGACAGGGGAGATACGCAGTATTTT
cdr3_aa: CASSDTDRGDTQYF

clone_size: -
v_call: TRBV4-2
d_call: TRBD1
j_call: TRBJ1-2
cdr3_nt: TGTGCCAGCAGCCTCGGGACAGGGCAATCTAGCTATGGCTACACCTTC
cdr3_aa: CASSLGTGQSSYGYTF

clone_size: -
v_call: TRBV5-4
d_call: -
j_call: TRBJ2-3
cdr3_nt: TGTGCCAGCAGCTTGAAGGAGGGGTGGGGCACAGATACGCAGTATTTT
cdr3_aa: CASSLKEGWGTDTQYF

clone_size: -
v_call: TRBV5-1
d_call: -
j_call: TRBJ2-5
cdr3_nt: TGCGCCAGCAGCTTGGAAGGTGCTCTCAGGGGAGAGACCCAGTACTTC
cdr3_aa: CASSLEGALRGETQYF

clone_size: -
v_call: TRBV5-1
d_call: TRBD2
j_call: TRBJ2-1
cdr3_nt: TGCGCCAGCTCGCTCAGCGTAGCGGGAGGCTACAATGAGCAGTTCTTC
cdr3_aa: CASSLSVAGGYNEQFF

clone_size: -
v_call: TRBV7-2
d_call: TRBD2
j_call: TRBJ2-1
cdr3_nt: TGTGCCAGCAGCTTGGCGCAGGGAGGGAAACCGGGTAAGGGTGAGCAGTTCTTC
cdr3_aa: CASSLAQGGKPGKGEQFF

clone_size: -
v_call: TRBV7-2
d_call: TRBD1
j_call: TRBJ1-4
cdr3_nt: TGTGCCAGCAGCTCCCAGGGGGCTCGGGAAAAACTGTTTTTT
cdr3_aa: CASSSQGAREKLFF

clone_size: once
v_call: TRBV10-3
d_call: TRBD2
j_call: TRBJ2-3
cdr3_nt: TGTGCCATCAGGGAGCGGGAGGGCATATATACGCAGTATTTT
cdr3_aa: CAIREREGIYTQYF

clone_size: -
v_call: TRBV3-1/TRBV3-2
d_call: -
j_call: TRBJ2-1
cdr3_nt: TGTGCCAGCAGCCATGGCGGTGAGCAGTTCTTC
cdr3_aa: CASSHGGEQFF

clone_size: -
v_call: TRBV30
d_call: TRBD1
j_call: TRBJ1-2
cdr3_nt: TGTGCCTGGAGTGTTAGGACAGGGCACTATGGCTACACCTTC
cdr3_aa: CAWSVRTGHYGYTF

clone_size: -
v_call: TRBV7-2
d_call: -
j_call: TRBJ2-1
cdr3_nt: TGTGCCAGCAGCTTTGAAGCGGGACAGGTGCGGTTCTTC
cdr3_aa: CASSFEAGQVRFF

clone_size: -
v_call: TRBV2
d_call: -
j_call: TRBJ2-3
cdr3_nt: TGTGCCAGCAGTGGGCCTCTAGGCGTGGGAGGAGATACGCAGTATTTT
cdr3_aa: CASSGPLGVGGDTQYF

clone_size: few
v_call: TRBV9
d_call: TRBD1
j_call: TRBJ2-7
cdr3_nt: TGTGCCAGCAGCGAGGGACAGGGTTGGGCCTACGAGCAGTACTTC
cdr3_aa: CASSEGQGWAYEQYF

clone_size: -
v_call: TRBV14
d_call: -
j_call: TRBJ1-1
cdr3_nt: TGTGCCAGCAGCCGGCAGTTCACTGAAGCTTTCTTT
cdr3_aa: CASSRQFTEAFF

clone_size: -
v_call: TRBV16
d_call: -
j_call: TRBJ1-5
cdr3_nt: TGTGCCAGCAGCCTCCCCAGGGCGCCCCAGCATTTT
cdr3_aa: CASSLPRAPQHF